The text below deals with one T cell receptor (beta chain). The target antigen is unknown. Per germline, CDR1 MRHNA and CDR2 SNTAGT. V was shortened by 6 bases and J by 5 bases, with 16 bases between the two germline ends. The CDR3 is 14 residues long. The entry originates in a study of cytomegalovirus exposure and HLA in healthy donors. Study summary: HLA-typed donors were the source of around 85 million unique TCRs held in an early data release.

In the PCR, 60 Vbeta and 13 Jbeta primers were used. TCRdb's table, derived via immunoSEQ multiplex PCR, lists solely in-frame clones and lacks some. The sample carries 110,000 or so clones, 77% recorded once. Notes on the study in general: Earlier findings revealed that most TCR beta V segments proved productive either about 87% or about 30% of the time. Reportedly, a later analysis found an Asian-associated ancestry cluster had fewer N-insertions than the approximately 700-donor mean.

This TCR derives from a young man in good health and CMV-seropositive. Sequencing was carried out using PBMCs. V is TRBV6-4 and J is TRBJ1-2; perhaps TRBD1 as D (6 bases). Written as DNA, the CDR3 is TGTGCCAGCAGCCAGGACGGACAGAGATATGGCTACACCTTC. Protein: CASSQDGQRYGYTF.